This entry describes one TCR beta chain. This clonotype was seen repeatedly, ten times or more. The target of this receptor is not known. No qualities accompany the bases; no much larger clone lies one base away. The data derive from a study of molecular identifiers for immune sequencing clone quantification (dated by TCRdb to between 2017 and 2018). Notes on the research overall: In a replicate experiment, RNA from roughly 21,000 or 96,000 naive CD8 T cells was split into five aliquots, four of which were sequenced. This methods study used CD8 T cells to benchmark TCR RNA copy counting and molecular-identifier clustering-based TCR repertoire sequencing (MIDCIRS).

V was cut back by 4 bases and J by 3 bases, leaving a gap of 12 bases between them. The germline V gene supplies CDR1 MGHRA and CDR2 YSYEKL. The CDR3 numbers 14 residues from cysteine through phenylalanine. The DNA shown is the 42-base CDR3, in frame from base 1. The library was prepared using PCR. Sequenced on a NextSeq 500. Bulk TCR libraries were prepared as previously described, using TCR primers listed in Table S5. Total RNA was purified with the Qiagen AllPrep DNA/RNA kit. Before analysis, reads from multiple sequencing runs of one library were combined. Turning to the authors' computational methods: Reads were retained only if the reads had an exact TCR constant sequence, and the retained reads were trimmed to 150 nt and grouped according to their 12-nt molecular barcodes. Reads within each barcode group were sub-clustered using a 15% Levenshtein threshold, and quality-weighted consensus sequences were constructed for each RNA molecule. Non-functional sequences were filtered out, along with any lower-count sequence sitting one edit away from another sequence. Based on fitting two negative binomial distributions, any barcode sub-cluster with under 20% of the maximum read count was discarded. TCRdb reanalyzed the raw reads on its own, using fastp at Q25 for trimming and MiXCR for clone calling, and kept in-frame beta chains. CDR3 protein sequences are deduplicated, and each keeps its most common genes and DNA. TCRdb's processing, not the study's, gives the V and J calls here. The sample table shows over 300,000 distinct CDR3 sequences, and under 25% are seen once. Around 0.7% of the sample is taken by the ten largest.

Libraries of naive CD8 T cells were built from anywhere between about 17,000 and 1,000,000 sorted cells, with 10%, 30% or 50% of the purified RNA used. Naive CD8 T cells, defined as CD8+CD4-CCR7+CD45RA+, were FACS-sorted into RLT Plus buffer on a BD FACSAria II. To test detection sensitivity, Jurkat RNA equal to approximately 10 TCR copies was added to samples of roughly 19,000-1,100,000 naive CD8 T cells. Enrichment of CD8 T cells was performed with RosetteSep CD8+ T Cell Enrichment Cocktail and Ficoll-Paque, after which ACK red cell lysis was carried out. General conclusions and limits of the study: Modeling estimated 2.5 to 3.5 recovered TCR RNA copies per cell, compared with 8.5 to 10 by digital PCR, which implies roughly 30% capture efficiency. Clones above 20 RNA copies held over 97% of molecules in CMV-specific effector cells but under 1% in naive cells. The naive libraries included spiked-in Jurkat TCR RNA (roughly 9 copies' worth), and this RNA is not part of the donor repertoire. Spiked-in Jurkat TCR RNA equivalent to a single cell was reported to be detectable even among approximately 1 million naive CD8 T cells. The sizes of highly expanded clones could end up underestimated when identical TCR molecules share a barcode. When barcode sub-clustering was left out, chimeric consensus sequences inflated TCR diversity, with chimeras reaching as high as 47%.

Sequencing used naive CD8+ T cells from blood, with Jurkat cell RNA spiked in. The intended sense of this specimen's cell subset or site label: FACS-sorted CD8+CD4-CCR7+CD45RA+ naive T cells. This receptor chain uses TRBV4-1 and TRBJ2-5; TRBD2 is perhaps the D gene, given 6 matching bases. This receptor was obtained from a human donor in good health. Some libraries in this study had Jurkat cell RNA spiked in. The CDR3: CASSPGLIEETQYF. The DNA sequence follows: TGCGCCAGCAGCCCCGGACTAATAGAAGAGACCCAGTACTTC.